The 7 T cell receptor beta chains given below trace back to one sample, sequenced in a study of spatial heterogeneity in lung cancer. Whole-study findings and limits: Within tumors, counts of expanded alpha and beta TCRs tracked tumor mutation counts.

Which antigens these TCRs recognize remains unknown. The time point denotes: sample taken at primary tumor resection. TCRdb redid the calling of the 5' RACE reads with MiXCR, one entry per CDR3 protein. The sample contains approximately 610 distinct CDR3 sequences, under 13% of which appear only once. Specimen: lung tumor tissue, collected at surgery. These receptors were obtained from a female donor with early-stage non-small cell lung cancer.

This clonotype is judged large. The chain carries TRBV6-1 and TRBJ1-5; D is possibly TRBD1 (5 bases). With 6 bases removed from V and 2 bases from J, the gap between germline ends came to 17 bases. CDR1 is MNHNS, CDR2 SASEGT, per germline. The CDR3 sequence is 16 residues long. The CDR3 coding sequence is TGTGCCAGCAGCAAGTCTGTCCAGGGACGCAATCAGCCCCAGCATTTT. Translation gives CASSKSVQGRNQPQHF.

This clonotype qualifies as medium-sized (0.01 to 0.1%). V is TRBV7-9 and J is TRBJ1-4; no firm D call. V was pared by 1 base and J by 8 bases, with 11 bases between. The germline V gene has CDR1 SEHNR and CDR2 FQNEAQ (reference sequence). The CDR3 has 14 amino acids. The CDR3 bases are TGTGCCAGCAGCTTAGTGGCAACAGTAGAAAAACTGTTTTTT. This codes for CASSLVATVEKLFF.

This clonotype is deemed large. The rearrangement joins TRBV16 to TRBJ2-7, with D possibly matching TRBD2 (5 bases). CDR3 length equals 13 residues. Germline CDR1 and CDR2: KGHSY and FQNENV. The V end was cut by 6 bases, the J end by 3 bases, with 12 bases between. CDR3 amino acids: CASSPDRGYEQYF. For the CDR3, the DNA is TGTGCCAGCAGTCCGGACCGGGGCTACGAGCAGTACTTC.

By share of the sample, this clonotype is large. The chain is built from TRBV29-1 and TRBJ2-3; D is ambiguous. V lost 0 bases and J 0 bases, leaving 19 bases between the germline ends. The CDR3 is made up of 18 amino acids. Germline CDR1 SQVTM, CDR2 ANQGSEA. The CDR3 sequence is CSVEEGPVGPLSTDTQYF. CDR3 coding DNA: TGCAGCGTTGAAGAGGGCCCTGTCGGACCGCTTAGCACAGATACGCAGTATTTT.

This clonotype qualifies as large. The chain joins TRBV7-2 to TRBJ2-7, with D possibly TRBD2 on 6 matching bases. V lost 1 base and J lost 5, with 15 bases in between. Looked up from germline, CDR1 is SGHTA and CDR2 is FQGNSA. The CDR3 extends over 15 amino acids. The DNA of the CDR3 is TGTGCCAGCAGCTTAGTGGGAGGAGGTCCGGACGAGCAGTACTTC. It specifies CASSLVGGGPDEQYF.

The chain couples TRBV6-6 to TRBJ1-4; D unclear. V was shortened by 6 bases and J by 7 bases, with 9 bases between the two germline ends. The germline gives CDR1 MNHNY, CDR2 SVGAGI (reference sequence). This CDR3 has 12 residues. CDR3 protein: CASRPSGEKLFF. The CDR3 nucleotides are TGTGCCAGCAGGCCCTCGGGTGAAAAACTGTTTTTT.

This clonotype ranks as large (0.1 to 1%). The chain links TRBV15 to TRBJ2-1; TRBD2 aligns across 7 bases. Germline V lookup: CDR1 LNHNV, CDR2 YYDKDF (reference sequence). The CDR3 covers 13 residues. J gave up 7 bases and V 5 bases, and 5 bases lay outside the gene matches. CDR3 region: CATSGGVRNEQFF. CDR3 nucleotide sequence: TGTGCCACCAGCGGGGGGGTGCGGAATGAGCAGTTCTTC.